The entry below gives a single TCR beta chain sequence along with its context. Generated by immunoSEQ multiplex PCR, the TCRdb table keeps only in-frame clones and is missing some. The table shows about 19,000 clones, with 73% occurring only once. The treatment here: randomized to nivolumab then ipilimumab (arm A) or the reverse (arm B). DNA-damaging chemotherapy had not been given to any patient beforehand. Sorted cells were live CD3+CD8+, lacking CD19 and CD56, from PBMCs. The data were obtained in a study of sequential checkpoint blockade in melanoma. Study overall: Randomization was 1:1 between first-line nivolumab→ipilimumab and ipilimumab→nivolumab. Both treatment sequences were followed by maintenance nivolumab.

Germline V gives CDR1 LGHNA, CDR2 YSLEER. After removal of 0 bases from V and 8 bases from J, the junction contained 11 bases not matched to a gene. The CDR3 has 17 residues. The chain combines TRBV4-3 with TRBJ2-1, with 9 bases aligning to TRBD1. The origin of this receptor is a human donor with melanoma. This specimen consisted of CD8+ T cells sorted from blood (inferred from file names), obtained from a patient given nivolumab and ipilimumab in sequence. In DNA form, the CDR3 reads TGCGCCAGCAGCCAAGAAATTGCTACAGGGGGCGAGGATGAGCAGTTCTTC. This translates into CASSQEIATGGEDEQFF.